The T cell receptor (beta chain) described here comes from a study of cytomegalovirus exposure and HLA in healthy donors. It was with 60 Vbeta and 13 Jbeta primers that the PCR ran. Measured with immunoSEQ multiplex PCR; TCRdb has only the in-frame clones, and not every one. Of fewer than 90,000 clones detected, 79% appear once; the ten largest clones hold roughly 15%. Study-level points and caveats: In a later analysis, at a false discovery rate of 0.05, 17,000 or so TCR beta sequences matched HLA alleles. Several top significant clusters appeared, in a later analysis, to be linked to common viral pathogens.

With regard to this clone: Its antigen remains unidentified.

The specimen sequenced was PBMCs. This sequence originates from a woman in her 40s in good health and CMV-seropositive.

This CDR3 reads CASSISSGPSGNTIYF. The CDR3 nucleotides are TGTGCCAGCAGCATCTCCTCAGGTCCTTCTGGAAACACCATATATTTT. The J gene is TRBJ1-3, the V gene TRBV7-9, with D unresolved. Germline lookup yields CDR1 SEHNR and CDR2 FQNEAQ (reference sequence). The CDR3 totals 16 residues. V was cut by 5 bases and J by 1 base, with 15 bases left in between. Drawing the rest from reference TRBV7-9 and TRBJ1-3, the complete variable domain is DTGVSQNPRHKITKRGQNVTFRCDPISEHNRLYWYRQTLGQGPEFLTYFQNEAQLEKSRLLSDRFSAERPKGSFSTLEIQRTEQGDSAMYLCASSISSGPSGNTIYFGEGSWLTVV.